The entry that follows covers one T cell receptor beta chain sequence. The sample belongs to a study of blood T cell repertoires in COVID-19. Overall study context: The United States, Italy and Spain were the sources of the acute and convalescent COVID-19 samples.

The CDR3 runs to 16 residues. Trimming removed 4 bases from V and 1 base from J; junction bases left unmatched: 6. In germline, CDR1 is MGHRA, CDR2 YSYEKL. The assay was immunoSEQ multiplex PCR, and TCRdb's table has in-frame clones only and misses some. The sample shows 150,000 to 200,000 clones, roughly 85% of them seen only once. The origin of this receptor is a man aged 55 to 69 with active or convalescent COVID-19. The specimen sequenced was peripheral blood. The rearrangement links TRBV4-1 to TRBJ2-3, with 9 bases that match TRBD2. Here the CDR3 DNA reads TGCGCCAGCAGCCCGTGGGCGGGGGGGGGCACAGATACGCAGTATTTT. Its translation is CASSPWAGGGTDTQYF.